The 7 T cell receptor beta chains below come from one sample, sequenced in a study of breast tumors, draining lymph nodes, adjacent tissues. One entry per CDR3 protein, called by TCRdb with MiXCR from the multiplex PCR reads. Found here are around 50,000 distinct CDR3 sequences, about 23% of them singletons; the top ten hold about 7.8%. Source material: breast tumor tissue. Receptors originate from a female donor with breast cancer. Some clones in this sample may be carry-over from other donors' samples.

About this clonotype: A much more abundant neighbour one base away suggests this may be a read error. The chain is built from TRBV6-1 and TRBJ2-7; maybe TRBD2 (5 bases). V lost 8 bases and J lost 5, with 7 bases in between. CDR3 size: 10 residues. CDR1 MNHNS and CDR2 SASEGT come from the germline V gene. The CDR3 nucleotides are TGTGCCAGCGGGAGCGACGAGCAGTACTTC. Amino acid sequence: CASGSDEQYF.

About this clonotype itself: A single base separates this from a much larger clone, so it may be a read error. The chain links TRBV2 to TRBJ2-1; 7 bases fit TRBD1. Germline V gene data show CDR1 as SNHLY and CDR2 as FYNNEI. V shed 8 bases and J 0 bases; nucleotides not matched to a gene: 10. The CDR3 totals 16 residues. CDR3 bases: TGTGCCAGCCCCATTTCACAGGGGTACTCCTACAATGAGCAGTTCTTC. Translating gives CASPISQGYSYNEQFF.

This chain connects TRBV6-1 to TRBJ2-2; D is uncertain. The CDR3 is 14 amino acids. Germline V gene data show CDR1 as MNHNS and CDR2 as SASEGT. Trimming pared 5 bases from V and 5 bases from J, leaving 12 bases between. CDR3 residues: CASSPSSRTGELFF. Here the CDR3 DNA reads TGTGCCAGCAGTCCCTCCTCTAGGACCGGGGAGCTGTTTTTT.

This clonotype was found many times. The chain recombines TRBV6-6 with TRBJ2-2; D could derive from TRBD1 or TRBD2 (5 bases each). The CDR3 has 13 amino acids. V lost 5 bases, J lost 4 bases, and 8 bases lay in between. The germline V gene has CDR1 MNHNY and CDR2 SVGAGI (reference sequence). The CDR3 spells CASSVGPTGELFF. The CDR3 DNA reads TGTGCCAGCAGTGTGGGACCCACCGGGGAGCTGTTTTTT.

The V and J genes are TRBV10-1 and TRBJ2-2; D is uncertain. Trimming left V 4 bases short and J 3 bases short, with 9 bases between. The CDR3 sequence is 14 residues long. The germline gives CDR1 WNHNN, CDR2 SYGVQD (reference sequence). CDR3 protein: CASSGGPYTGELFF. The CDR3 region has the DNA TGCGCCAGCAGTGGAGGACCGTACACCGGGGAGCTGTTTTTT.

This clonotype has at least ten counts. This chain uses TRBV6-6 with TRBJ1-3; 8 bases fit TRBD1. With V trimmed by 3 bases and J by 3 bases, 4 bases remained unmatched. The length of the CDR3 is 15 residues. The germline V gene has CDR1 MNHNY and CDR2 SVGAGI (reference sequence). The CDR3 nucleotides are TGTGCCAGCAGTTATGCCGGGACAGGTGGAAACACCATATATTTT. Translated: CASSYAGTGGNTIYF.

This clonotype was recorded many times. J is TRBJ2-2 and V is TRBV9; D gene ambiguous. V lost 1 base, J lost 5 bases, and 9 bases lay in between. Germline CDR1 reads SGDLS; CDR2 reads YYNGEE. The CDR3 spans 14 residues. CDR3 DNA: TGTGCCAGCAGCGTACCGGCCGGGACCGGGGAGCTGTTTTTT. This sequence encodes CASSVPAGTGELFF.